One and the same sample provided the 28 T cell receptor beta chains below, sequenced in a study of CD8+ T cells in alopecia areata. In each case, RNA was isolated and then reverse transcribed into cDNA as the sequencing template. Sequencing used immunoSEQ multiplex PCR; TCRdb keeps in-frame clones, though not all of them. This sample has more than 150,000 clones, with about 51% found just once. The material sequenced was CD8+ T cells sorted from blood, taken at week 0. The receptors were sampled from a human donor with alopecia areata.

This clone was observed once. This chain uses TRBV7-2 with TRBJ2-3; tentatively, D is TRBD1 (6 bases). Deletions cut 1 base from V and 2 bases from J, with 13 bases between. This CDR3 is 16 amino acids long. Germline V gene data show CDR1 as SGHTA and CDR2 as FQGNSA. This CDR3 reads CASSLGPGDPTDTQYF. In DNA, the CDR3 is TGTGCCAGCAGCTTAGGTCCAGGGGATCCCACAGATACGCAGTATTTT.

The chain uses TRBV5-1 and TRBJ2-1, with D perhaps TRBD1 or TRBD2 (6 bases each). V lost 0 bases to trimming and J lost 2 bases, with 12 bases between them. This CDR3 is built from 16 residues. Germline-derived CDR1 and CDR2 are SGHRS and YFSETQ. CDR3 bases: TGCGCCAGCAGCTTGGATGTCGGGGGCCCCTACAATGAGCAGTTCTTC. Its protein is CASSLDVGGPYNEQFF.

A few counts support this clone. The chain links TRBV13 to TRBJ2-4; TRBD1 agrees at 9 bases. CDR1 and CDR2 (germline): PRHDT, FYEKMQ (reference sequence). The CDR3 totals 14 residues. V gave up 6 bases and J gave up 7 bases; unmatched junction bases: 7. The CDR3 bases are TGTGCCAGCAGGCCTACAGGGGGCGAGAACATTCAGTACTTC. Amino acid sequence: CASRPTGGENIQYF.

The sample holds a few counts of this clone. The chain joins TRBV29-1 to TRBJ1-2; no clear D gene. This CDR3 comprises 13 residues. CDR1 is SQVTM and CDR2 is ANQGSEA in the germline V gene. With 5 bases removed from V and 3 bases from J, the gap between germline ends came to 13 bases. The CDR3 loop reads CSVMFSIDYGYTF. The CDR3 region has the DNA TGCAGCGTTATGTTTTCGATTGACTATGGCTACACCTTC.

The chain joins TRBV18 to TRBJ2-1; 7 bases are a match to TRBD2. Looked up from germline, CDR1 is KGHSH and CDR2 is LQKENI. CDR3 length equals 13 residues. With 6 bases clipped from V and 5 bases from J, the junction kept 4 bases outside the gene matches. CDR3 sequence: CASSSGADNEQFF. CDR3 bases: TGTGCCAGCTCCAGCGGGGCCGACAATGAGCAGTTCTTC. Filled out from reference TRBV18 and TRBJ2-1, the complete variable domain reads NAGVMQNPRHLVRRRGQEARLRCSPMKGHSHVYWYRQLPEEGLKFMVYLQKENIIDESGMPKERFSAEFPKEGPSILRIQQVVRGDSAAYFCASSSGADNEQFFGPGTRLTVL.

As for this clone: This sequence is one base from a far larger clone and is likely a read error. The same CDR3 also results from other DNA sequences found in this sample. V is TRBV7-2 and J is TRBJ1-2; D call uncertain. Trimming stripped 5 bases from V and 4 bases from J, with 11 bases between. The CDR3 contains 13 residues. From germline, CDR1 is SGHTA and CDR2 FQGNSA. The CDR3 DNA is TGTGCCAGCAGCCAATCGAACAGCTATGGCTACACCTTC. Its translation: CASSQSNSYGYTF.

The chain combines TRBV30 with TRBJ1-2, with 7 bases lining up with TRBD1. The germline CDR1 and CDR2 sequences are GTSNPN and SVGIG (reference sequence). The V and J ends lost 5 bases and 3 bases, in that order; junction bases with no gene match: 6. CDR3 length: 13 amino acids. CDR3 region: CAWAGGTDYGYTF. The CDR3 coding sequence is TGTGCCTGGGCAGGGGGAACTGACTATGGCTACACCTTC. The whole variable domain, remainder taken from reference TRBV30 and TRBJ1-2, is SQTIHQWPATLVQPVGSPLSLECTVEGTSNPNLYWYRQAAGRGLQLLFYSVGIGQISSEVPQNLSASRPQDRQFILSSKKLLLSDSGFYLCAWAGGTDYGYTFGSGTRLTVV.

The V gene is TRBV29-1, the J gene TRBJ1-2, with D tentatively TRBD1 (6 bases). CDR3 size: 13 residues. Germline loops: CDR1 SQVTM, CDR2 ANQGSEA. V gave up 3 bases and J gave up 1 base, with 9 bases separating them. The CDR3 DNA reads as TGCAGCGTTGATCGAGGGGGTAACTATGGCTACACCTTC. Translation gives CSVDRGGNYGYTF.

The rearrangement uses TRBV4-1 and TRBJ1-6; 7 nucleotides align to TRBD1. The trim removed 5 bases at V and 11 bases at J, leaving 6 bases unmatched. Germline CDR1 reads MGHRA; CDR2 reads YSYEKL. The CDR3 has 13 residues. The CDR3 region is CASSETDRAPLHF. The CDR3 bases are TGCGCCAGCAGCGAGACAGACAGGGCACCCCTCCACTTT.

Only a few counts were recorded for this clone. The chain combines TRBV5-1 with TRBJ1-6; D remains ambiguous. The CDR3 length is 14 residues. Looked up from germline, CDR1 is SGHRS and CDR2 is YFSETQ. With 5 bases removed from V and 7 bases from J, the gap between germline ends came to 13 bases. CDR3 nucleotides: TGCGCCAGCAGTTGGCAGATGTACAATTCACCCCTCCACTTT. It encodes CASSWQMYNSPLHF.

V usage is TRBV29-1 and J usage is TRBJ2-7; no reliable D call. The CDR3 is 13 residues long. Germline V CDR1 and CDR2: SQVTM, ANQGSEA. Trimming left V 3 bases short and J 0 bases short, with 9 bases between. The CDR3 region is CSVELGSSYEQYF. In nucleotides, the CDR3 is TGCAGCGTTGAGCTGGGATCCTCCTACGAGCAGTACTTC.

This clone occurred once. The CDR3 coding sequence is TGTGCCAGCAGCGTAGAGGGCATCGGTACGCAGTATTTT. This encodes CASSVEGIGTQYF. This rearrangement joins TRBV9 to TRBJ2-3, with unresolved D. V gave up 0 bases and J gave up 8 bases, with 10 bases separating them. Germline V lookup: CDR1 SGDLS, CDR2 YYNGEE. The CDR3 is made up of 13 amino acids. Filled out from reference TRBV9 and TRBJ2-3, the complete variable domain reads DSGVTQTPKHLITATGQRVTLRCSPRSGDLSVYWYQQSLDQGLQFLIQYYNGEERAKGNILERFSAQQFPDLHSELNLSSLELGDSALYFCASSVEGIGTQYFGPGTRLTVL.

This rearrangement joins TRBV5-6 to TRBJ1-2; D is ambiguous. CDR1 and CDR2 from the germline V gene are SGHDT and YYEEEE. The CDR3 length is 11 residues. V was clipped by 3 bases and J by 8 bases, with 8 bases between them. DNA for the CDR3: TGTGCCAGCAGCTATGGTGAGGGCTACACCTTC. Translated: CASSYGEGYTF.

The genes are TRBV13 and TRBJ1-2; 7 bases line up with TRBD1. CDR1 is PRHDT and CDR2 is FYEKMQ in the germline V gene (reference sequence). This CDR3 region has 14 residues. The ends lost 1 base at V and 5 bases at J; junction bases unmatched: 4. DNA for the CDR3: TGTGCCAGCAGCTTAGAGACAGGGCGGTATGGCTACACCTTC. As protein: CASSLETGRYGYTF. Filled out from reference TRBV13 and TRBJ1-2, the complete variable domain reads AAGVIQSPRHLIKEKRETATLKCYPIPRHDTVYWYQQGPGQDPQFLISFYEKMQSDKGSIPDRFSAQQFSDYHSELNMSSLELGDSALYFCASSLETGRYGYTFGSGTRLTVV.

V usage is TRBV29-1 and J usage is TRBJ1-2, with 7 bases aligning to TRBD1. The junction had 4 bases not matched to a gene; V was cut back by 3 bases and J by 6 bases. Per the germline V gene, CDR1 is SQVTM and CDR2 is ANQGSEA. The CDR3 is 12 residues long. The CDR3 loop is CSVDLQGHGYTF. The CDR3 coding sequence is TGCAGCGTTGACCTACAGGGGCATGGCTACACCTTC.

The rearrangement joins TRBV25-1 to TRBJ1-2, with a weak D call TRBD1 (5 bases). Trimming took 6 bases from V and 8 from J, leaving 22 bases between them. The germline CDR1 and CDR2 sequences are MGHDK and SYGVNS. This CDR3 region has 15 residues. For the CDR3, the DNA is TGTGCCAGCAGCCCGACAGAAGGACGGTCCTGGGGCTACACCTTC. Its protein product is CASSPTEGRSWGYTF.

This chain links TRBV29-1 with TRBJ2-5; tentative D call: TRBD2 (5 bases). This CDR3 has 14 amino acids. V dropped 7 bases and J dropped 5 bases, with 20 bases sitting between them. The V gene's germline CDR1 is SQVTM and CDR2 ANQGSEA. CDR3 nucleotide sequence: TGCAGCGGGGAGCTGAGCGGATTGAGGGAGACCCAGTACTTC. Protein: CSGELSGLRETQYF.

CDR3 DNA sequence: TGCGCCAGCAGCCATGGGACAGGGTATCAGCCCCAGCATTTT. Amino acid sequence: CASSHGTGYQPQHF. The chain combines TRBV4-1 with TRBJ1-5; TRBD1 matches at 9 bases. The CDR3 runs 14 residues. Germline V gene lookup returns CDR1 MGHRA and CDR2 YSYEKL. The J segment lost 5 bases and the V segment lost 3 bases, leaving 2 bases of the junction unmatched.

The chain links TRBV4-1 to TRBJ2-2, with 7 bases fitting TRBD1. This CDR3 comprises 14 residues. Germline assignment: CDR1 MGHRA and CDR2 YSYEKL. Germline trimming cut 7 bases from V and 1 base from J; bases unmatched to any gene: 3. In DNA form, the CDR3 reads TGCGCCAGCACCCCAGGGGGGAACACCGGGGAGCTGTTTTTT. Its translation is CASTPGGNTGELFF.

V gene TRBV5-6 combines with J gene TRBJ1-4; no clear D. V was pared by 3 bases and J by 2 bases, with 14 bases between. CDR3 length: 16 residues. Germline CDR1 and CDR2: SGHDT and YYEEEE. CDR3 in DNA: TGTGCCAGCAGCTCCGGGTTCACTGGGACTAATGAAAAACTGTTTTTT. It is translated as CASSSGFTGTNEKLFF.

The chain is built from TRBV2 and TRBJ1-2, with TRBD1 identical over 12 bases. CDR1 SNHLY and CDR2 FYNNEI come from the germline V gene. This CDR3 is 13 amino acids long. V lost 6 bases, J lost 8 bases, and 4 bases stayed unmatched. The chain's CDR3 is CASRGQGARGYTF. The CDR3 coding sequence is TGTGCCAGCAGGGGACAGGGGGCAAGGGGCTACACCTTC. Full variable domain (outside the CDR3, taken from reference TRBV2 and TRBJ1-2): EPEVTQTPSHQVTQMGQEVILRCVPISNHLYFYWYRQILGQKVEFLVSFYNNEISEKSEIFDDQFSVERPDGSNFTLKIRSTKLEDSAMYFCASRGQGARGYTFGSGTRLTVV.

This clone was seen a few times. V and J are TRBV29-1 and TRBJ2-3; D gene uncertain. The V gene lost 3 bases and the J gene lost 1 base, with 14 bases spanning the gap. Germline V CDR1 and CDR2: SQVTM, ANQGSEA. The CDR3 totals 15 residues. The CDR3 loop reads CSVDGISLGTDTQYF. DNA of the CDR3: TGCAGCGTTGACGGAATTAGTTTGGGCACAGATACGCAGTATTTT.

This clone was counted between two and nine times. The V gene is TRBV4-1, the J gene TRBJ2-3, with 8 bases lining up with TRBD2. Trimming at V came to 5 bases and at J to 14 bases, leaving 15 bases not matched to a gene. This CDR3 comprises 14 residues. Germline-derived CDR1 and CDR2 are MGHRA and YSYEKL. Here the CDR3 DNA reads TGCGCCAGCAGCGCCTATTGTTGCGGGGGGCCCTTGTATTTT. As protein: CASSAYCCGGPLYF.

The chain employs TRBV11-2 and TRBJ2-1; 10 bases align to TRBD1. Germline V gene lookup returns CDR1 SGHAT and CDR2 FQNNGV. The CDR3 consists of 14 residues. The V and J ends lost 4 bases and 7 bases, in that order; junction bases with no gene match: 4. The CDR3 reads CASSSGTGENEQFF. CDR3 sequence (DNA): TGTGCCAGCAGCTCCGGGACAGGGGAGAATGAGCAGTTCTTC.

This clone showed up just a few times. This rearrangement joins TRBV9 to TRBJ2-7; 8 nucleotides line up with TRBD2. With 0 bases clipped from V and 2 bases from J, the junction kept 4 bases outside the gene matches. Germline V gives CDR1 SGDLS, CDR2 YYNGEE. This CDR3 is built from 15 residues. The CDR3 DNA is TGTGCCAGCAGCGTAGGCGGCGGGGGGCCCTACGAGCAGTACTTC. Translating it yields CASSVGGGGPYEQYF. The entire variable domain, with the rest obtained from reference TRBV9 and TRBJ2-7, is as follows: DSGVTQTPKHLITATGQRVTLRCSPRSGDLSVYWYQQSLDQGLQFLIQYYNGEERAKGNILERFSAQQFPDLHSELNLSSLELGDSALYFCASSVGGGGPYEQYFGPGTRLTVT.

About this clone: This sequence is one base from a far larger clone and is likely a read error. V usage is TRBV4-3 and J usage is TRBJ2-7; unclear D gene. CDR3 length equals 13 residues. Trimming pared 5 bases from V and 1 base from J, leaving 9 bases between. CDR1 is LGHNA and CDR2 is YSLEER in the germline V gene. The DNA for the CDR3 is TGCGCCAGCAGCTTTCCACCATCCTACGAGCAGTACTTC. It is translated as CASSFPPSYEQYF.

There are a few counts of this clone. The genes are TRBV27 and TRBJ1-2, with TRBD1 matching over 7 bases. With V trimmed by 4 bases and J by 8 bases, 10 bases remained unmatched. CDR1 and CDR2 (germline): MNHEY, SMNVEV (reference sequence). The CDR3 consists of 14 residues. CDR3 sequence (DNA): TGTGCCAGCAGTTCATCGACAGGGAGGGAAGGCTACACCTTC. Translated: CASSSSTGREGYTF.

In its sample, this clone was seen a few times. The genes are TRBV10-3 and TRBJ2-2, with TRBD2 matching over 7 bases. CDR1 is ENHRY, CDR2 SYGVKD, per germline. After removal of 10 bases from V and 2 bases from J, the junction contained 10 bases not matched to a gene. The CDR3 consists of 15 residues. DNA of the CDR3: TGTGCCACCTCAACTAGCGCGAGTAACACCGGGGAGCTGTTTTTT. It is translated as CATSTSASNTGELFF.